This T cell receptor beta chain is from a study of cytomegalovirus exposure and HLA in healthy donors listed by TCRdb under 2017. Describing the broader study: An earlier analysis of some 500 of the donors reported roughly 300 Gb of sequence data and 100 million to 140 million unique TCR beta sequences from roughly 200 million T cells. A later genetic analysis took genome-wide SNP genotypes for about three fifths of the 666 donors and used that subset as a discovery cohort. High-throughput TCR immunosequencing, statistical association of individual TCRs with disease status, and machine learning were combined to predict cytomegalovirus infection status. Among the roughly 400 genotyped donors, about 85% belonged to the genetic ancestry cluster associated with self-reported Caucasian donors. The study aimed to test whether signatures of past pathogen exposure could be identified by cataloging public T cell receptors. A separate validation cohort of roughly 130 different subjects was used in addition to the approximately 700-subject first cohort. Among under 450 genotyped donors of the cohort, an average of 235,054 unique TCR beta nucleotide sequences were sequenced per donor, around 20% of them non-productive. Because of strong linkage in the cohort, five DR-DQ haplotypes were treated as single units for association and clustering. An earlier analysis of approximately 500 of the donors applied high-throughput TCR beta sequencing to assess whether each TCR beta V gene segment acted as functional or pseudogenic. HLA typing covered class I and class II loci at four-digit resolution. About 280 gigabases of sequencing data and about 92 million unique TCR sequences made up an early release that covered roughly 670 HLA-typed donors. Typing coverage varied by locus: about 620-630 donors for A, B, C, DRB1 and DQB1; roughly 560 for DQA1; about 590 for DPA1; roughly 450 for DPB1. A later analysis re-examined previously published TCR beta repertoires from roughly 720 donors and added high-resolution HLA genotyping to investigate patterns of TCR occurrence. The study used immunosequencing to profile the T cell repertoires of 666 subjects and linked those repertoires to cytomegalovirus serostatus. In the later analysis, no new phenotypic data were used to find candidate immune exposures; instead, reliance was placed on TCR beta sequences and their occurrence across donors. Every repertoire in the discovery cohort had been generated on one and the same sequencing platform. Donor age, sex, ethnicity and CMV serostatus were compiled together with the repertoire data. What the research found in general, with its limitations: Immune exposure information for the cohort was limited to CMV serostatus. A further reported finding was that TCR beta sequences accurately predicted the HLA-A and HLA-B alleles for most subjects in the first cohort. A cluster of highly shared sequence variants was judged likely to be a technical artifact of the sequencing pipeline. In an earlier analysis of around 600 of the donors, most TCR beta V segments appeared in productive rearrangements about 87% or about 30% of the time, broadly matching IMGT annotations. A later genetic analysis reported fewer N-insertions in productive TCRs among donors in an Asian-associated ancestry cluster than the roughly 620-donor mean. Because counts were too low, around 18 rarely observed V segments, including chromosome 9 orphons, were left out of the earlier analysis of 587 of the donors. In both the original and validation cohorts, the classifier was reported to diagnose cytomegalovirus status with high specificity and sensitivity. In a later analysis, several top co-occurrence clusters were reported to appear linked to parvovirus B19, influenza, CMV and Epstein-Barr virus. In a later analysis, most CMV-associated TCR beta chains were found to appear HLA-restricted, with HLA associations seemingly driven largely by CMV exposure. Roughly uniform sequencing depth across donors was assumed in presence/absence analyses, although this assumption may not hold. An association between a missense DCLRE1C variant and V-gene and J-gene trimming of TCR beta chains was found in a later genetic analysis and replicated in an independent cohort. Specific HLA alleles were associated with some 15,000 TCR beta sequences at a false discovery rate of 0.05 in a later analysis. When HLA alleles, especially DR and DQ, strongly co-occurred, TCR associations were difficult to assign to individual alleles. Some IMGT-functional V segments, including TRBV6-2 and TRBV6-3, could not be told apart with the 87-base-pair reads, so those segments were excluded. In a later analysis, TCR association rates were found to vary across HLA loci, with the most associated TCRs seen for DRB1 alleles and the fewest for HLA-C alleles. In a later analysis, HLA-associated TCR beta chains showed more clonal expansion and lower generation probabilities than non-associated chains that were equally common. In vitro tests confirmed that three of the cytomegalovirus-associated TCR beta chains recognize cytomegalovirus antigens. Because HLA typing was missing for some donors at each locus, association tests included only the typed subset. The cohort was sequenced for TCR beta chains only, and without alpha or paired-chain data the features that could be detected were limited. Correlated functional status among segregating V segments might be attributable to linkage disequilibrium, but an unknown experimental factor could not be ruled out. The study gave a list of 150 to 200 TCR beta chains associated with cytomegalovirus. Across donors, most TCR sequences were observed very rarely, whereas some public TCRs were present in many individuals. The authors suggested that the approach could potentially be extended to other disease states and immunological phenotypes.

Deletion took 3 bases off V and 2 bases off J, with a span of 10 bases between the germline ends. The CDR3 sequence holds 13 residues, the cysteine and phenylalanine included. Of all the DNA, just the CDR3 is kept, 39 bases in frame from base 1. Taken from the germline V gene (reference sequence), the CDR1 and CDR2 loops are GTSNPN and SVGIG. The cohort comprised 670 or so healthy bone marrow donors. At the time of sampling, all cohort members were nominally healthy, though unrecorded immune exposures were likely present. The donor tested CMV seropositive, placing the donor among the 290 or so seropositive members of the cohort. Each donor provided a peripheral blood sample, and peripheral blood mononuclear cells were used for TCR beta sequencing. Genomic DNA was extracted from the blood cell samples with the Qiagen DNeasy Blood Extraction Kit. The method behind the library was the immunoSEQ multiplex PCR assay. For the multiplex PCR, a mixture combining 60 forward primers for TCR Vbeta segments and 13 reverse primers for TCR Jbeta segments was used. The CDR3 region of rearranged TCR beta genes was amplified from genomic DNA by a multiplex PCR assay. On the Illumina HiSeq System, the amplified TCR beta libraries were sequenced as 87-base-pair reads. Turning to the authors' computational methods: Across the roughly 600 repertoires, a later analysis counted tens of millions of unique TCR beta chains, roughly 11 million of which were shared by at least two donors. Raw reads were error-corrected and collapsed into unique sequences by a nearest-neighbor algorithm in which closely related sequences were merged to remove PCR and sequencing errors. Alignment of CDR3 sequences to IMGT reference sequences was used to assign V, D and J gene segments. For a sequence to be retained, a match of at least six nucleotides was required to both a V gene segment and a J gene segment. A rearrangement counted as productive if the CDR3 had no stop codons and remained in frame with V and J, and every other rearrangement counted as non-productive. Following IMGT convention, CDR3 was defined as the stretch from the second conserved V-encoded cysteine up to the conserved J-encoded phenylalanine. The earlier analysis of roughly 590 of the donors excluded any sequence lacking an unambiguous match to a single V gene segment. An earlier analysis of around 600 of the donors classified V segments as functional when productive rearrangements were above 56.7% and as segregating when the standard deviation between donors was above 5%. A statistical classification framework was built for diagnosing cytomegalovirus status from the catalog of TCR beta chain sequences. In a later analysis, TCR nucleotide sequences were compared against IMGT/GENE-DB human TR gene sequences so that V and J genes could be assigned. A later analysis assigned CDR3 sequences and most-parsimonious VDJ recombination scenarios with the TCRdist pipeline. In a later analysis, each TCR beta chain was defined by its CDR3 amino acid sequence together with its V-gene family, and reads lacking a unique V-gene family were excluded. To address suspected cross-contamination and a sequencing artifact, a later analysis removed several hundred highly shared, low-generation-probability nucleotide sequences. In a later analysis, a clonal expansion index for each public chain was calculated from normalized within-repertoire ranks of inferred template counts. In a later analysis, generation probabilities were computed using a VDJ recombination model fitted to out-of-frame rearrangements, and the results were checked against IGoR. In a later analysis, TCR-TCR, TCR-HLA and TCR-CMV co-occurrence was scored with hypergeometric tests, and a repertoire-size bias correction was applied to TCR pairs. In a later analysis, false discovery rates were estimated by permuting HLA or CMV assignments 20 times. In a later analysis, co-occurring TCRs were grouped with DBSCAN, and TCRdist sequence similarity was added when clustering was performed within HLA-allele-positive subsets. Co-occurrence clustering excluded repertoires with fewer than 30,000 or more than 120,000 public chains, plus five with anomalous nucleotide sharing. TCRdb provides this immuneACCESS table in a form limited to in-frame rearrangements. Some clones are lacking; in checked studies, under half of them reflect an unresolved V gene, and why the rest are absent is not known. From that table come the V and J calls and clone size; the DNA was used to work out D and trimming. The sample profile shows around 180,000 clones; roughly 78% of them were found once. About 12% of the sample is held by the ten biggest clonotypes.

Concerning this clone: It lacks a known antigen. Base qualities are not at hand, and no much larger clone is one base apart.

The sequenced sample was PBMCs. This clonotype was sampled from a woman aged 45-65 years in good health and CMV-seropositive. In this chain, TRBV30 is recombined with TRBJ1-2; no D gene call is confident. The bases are TGTGCCTGGAGCACGACTGCGAACTATGGCTACACCTTC. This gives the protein CAWSTTANYGYTF.